The 13 T cell receptor beta chains given below trace back to one sample, sequenced in a study of liver allograft versus peripheral blood T cells (dated by TCRdb to 2019 to 2021). The study in broad terms: The study compared the T cell receptor repertoires present in transplanted livers with the repertoires present in the peripheral blood of liver transplant recipients.

TCRdb names Illumina MiSeq as the instrument used. TCRdb itself trimmed the public reads at Q25 with fastp, ran MiXCR and retained productive beta chains. Rows with one shared CDR3 protein collapse into an entry with the most common genes and DNA. For this sample there are about 10,000 distinct CDR3 sequences; roughly 23% appear just once. In total, the top ten clones hold 1.6% of the sample. Receptors originate from a human patient who had a liver transplant. Once a transplant has taken place, some T cells may be donor derived.

This chain connects TRBV27 to TRBJ2-5, with D uncertain. Germline CDR1 and CDR2: MNHEY and SMNVEV (reference sequence). This CDR3 comprises 13 residues. The V gene lost 8 bases and the J gene lost 2 bases, with 12 bases spanning the gap. This CDR3 reads CASPTQHQETQYF. The CDR3 nucleotides read TGTGCCAGCCCAACCCAGCATCAAGAGACCCAGTACTTC.

In its sample, this clonotype was seen many times. The genes are TRBV6-5 and TRBJ2-1; TRBD2 agrees at 9 bases. This CDR3 has 15 amino acids. Germline-derived CDR1 and CDR2 are MNHEY and SVGAGI. With 6 bases clipped from V and 7 bases from J, the junction kept 10 bases outside the gene matches. CDR3 nucleotides: TGTGCCAGCAGCCCGGGACTAGCAGCCGTGAATGAGCAGTTCTTC. This gives the protein CASSPGLAAVNEQFF.

The chain uses TRBV6-2 or TRBV6-3 and TRBJ1-2, with D maybe TRBD1 (6 bases). Trimming stripped 2 bases from V and 7 bases from J, with 17 bases between. There are 15 residues in the CDR3. Per the germline V gene, CDR1 is MNHEY and CDR2 is SVGEGT. CDR3 residues: CASSYDSPPGAGYTF. The CDR3 bases are TGTGCCAGCAGTTACGACTCGCCGCCAGGGGCTGGCTACACCTTC.

The CDR3 protein is CASSLGGRSTDTQYF. In nucleotides, the CDR3 is TGTGCCAGCAGCTTGGGGGGGAGGAGCACAGATACGCAGTATTTT. The rearrangement joins TRBV5-4 to TRBJ2-3, with a tentative D call TRBD2 (6 bases). The V gene's germline CDR1 is SGHNT and CDR2 YYREEE (reference sequence). Trimming shortened V by 0 bases and J by 0 bases, and 8 bases separated the two germline ends. The CDR3 totals 15 residues.

This clonotype occurred a few times. The V call is TRBV28, the J call TRBJ1-5; the D is unclear. The CDR3 sequence is 12 residues long. Trimming cost V 3 bases and J 3 bases, with 3 bases left between them. From germline, CDR1 is MDHEN and CDR2 SYDVKM. The CDR3 sequence is CASSLDNQPQHF. The CDR3 coding sequence is TGTGCCAGCAGTTTGGACAATCAGCCCCAGCATTTT.

This clonotype has only a few counts. This chain connects TRBV5-5 to TRBJ2-1; no reliable D call. V was shortened by 0 bases and J by 8 bases, with 6 bases between the two germline ends. The CDR3 runs 12 residues. Germline CDR1 and CDR2: SGHKS and YYEKEE (reference sequence). CDR3 in amino acids: CASSLGQYEQFF. The CDR3 region has the DNA TGTGCCAGCAGCTTGGGGCAGTATGAGCAGTTCTTC.

The chain couples TRBV20-1 to TRBJ1-1, with 7 positions matching TRBD1. V was pared by 2 bases and J by 8 bases, with 5 bases of the junction left unmatched. Germline V gene sequence: CDR1 DFQATT, CDR2 SNEGSKA (reference sequence). The CDR3 is 12 amino acids. In nucleotides, the CDR3 is TGCAGTGCTAGAAGGCCGGACAGGGAAGCTTTCTTT. It translates to CSARRPDREAFF.

The chain is built from TRBV28 and TRBJ2-7, with D possibly TRBD2 on 5 matching bases. V lost 6 bases and J lost 6, with 15 bases in between. CDR3 length: 13 amino acids. Per the germline V gene, CDR1 is MDHEN and CDR2 is SYDVKM. The CDR3 spells CASRYRPAGEQYF. The DNA of the CDR3 is TGTGCCAGCAGGTATCGACCCGCGGGCGAGCAGTACTTC.

As DNA, the CDR3 is TGTGCCAGCTCAGGGAGGGGGAGGTGGAATCAGCCCCAGCATTTT. Translated, it gives CASSGRGRWNQPQHF. The chain is built from TRBV6-2 or TRBV6-3 and TRBJ1-5, with D possibly being TRBD1 (6 bases). Germline V gene sequence: CDR1 MNHEY, CDR2 SVGEGT. V lost 8 bases, J lost 4 bases, and 18 bases lay in between. The CDR3 runs 15 residues.

Concerning this clonotype: This may come from a read error, since a much larger clone is one base off. The rearrangement uses TRBV19 and TRBJ1-6; 9 bases match TRBD1. Germline V CDR1 and CDR2: LNHDA, SQIVND (reference sequence). V shed 8 bases and J 10 bases; nucleotides not matched to a gene: 12. This CDR3 region has 15 residues. CDR3 sequence: CASPRGDRDKSPLHF. The CDR3 nucleotides are TGTGCCAGTCCGCGGGGGGACAGGGACAAATCACCCCTCCACTTT.

The V gene is TRBV20-1, the J gene TRBJ1-1; D may be TRBD1 (5 bases). The germline CDR1 and CDR2 sequences are DFQATT and SNEGSKA (reference sequence). Trimming stripped 0 bases from V and 1 base from J, with 21 bases between. The CDR3 has 18 amino acids. The CDR3 nucleotides are TGCAGTGCTAGAGAGGAAGGGGCCCCGGGAGTGGAGAACACTGAAGCTTTCTTT. This translates into CSAREEGAPGVENTEAFF.

The rearrangement links TRBV2 to TRBJ1-4; TRBD1 aligns across 10 bases. The V gene end was trimmed by 5 bases and the J gene end by 4 bases; junction bases not matched to a gene: 4. The CDR3 contains 15 residues. Germline V lookup: CDR1 SNHLY, CDR2 FYNNEI. In DNA form, the CDR3 reads TGTGCCAGCAGTTCGGGACAGGGGCATAATGAAAAACTGTTTTTT. It is translated as CASSSGQGHNEKLFF.

By share of the sample, this clonotype is medium-sized. This chain uses TRBV5-6 with TRBJ1-1, with a possible D match to TRBD1 (5 bases). CDR1 is SGHDT, CDR2 YYEEEE, per germline. The CDR3 covers 16 residues. The V end was cut by 1 base, the J end by 0 bases, with 13 bases between. CDR3 protein: CASSLYQGRLNTEAFF. The CDR3 DNA sequence: TGTGCCAGCAGCTTGTATCAGGGCCGTCTGAACACTGAAGCTTTCTTT.